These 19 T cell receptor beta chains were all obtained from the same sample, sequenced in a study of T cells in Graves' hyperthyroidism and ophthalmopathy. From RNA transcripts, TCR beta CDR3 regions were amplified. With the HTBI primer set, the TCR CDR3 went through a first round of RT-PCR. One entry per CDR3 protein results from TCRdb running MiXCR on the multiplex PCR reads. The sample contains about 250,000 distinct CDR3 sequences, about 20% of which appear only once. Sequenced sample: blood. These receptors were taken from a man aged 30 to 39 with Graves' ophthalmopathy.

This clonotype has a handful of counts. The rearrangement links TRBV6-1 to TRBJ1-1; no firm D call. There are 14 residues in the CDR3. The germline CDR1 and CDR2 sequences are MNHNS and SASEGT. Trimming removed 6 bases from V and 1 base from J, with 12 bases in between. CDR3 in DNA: TGTGCCAGCAGGCGATCCCGGGAGAACACTGAAGCTTTCTTT. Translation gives CASRRSRENTEAFF.

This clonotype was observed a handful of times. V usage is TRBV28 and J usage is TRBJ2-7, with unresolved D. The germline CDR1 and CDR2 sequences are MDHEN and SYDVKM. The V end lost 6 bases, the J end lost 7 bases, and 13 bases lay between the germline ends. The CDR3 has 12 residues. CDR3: CASRVPLGEQYF. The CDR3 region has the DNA TGTGCCAGCAGGGTCCCCCTTGGGGAGCAGTACTTC.

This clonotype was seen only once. In DNA, the CDR3 is TGTGCCACCAGTGATTCCCCCAGGGGCCCCACCGGGGAGCTGTTTTTT. Protein: CATSDSPRGPTGELFF. The chain has TRBV24-1 and TRBJ2-2; TRBD1 is a possible D gene (6 bases). V was pared by 2 bases and J by 4 bases, with 13 bases between. CDR1 and CDR2 (germline): KGHDR, SFDVKD. The CDR3 is 16 amino acids.

The CDR3 sequence is CSVEYGRQQETQYF. Written as DNA, the CDR3 is TGCAGCGTTGAGTACGGGAGGCAGCAAGAGACCCAGTACTTC. The chain combines TRBV29-1 with TRBJ2-5; 7 bases are shared with TRBD2. V was pared by 3 bases and J by 2 bases, with 6 bases of the junction left unmatched. The CDR3 contains 14 residues. The germline V gene encodes CDR1 SQVTM and CDR2 ANQGSEA.

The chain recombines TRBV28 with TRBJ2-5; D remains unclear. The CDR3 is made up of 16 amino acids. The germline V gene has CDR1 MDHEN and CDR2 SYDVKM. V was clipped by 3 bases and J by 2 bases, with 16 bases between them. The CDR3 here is CASSFPAGQVQETQYF. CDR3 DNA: TGTGCCAGCAGTTTTCCGGCAGGCCAGGTTCAAGAGACCCAGTACTTC.

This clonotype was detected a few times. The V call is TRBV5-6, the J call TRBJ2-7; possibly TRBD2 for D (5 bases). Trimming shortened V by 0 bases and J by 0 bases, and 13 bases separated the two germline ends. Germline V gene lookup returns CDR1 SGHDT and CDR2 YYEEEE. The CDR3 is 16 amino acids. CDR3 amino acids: CASSLGVGTSSYEQYF. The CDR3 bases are TGTGCCAGCAGCTTGGGTGTTGGAACTAGCTCCTACGAGCAGTACTTC. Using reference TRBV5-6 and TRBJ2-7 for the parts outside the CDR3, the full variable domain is DAGVTQSPTHLIKTRGQQVTLRCSPKSGHDTVSWYQQALGQGPQFIFQYYEEEERQRGNFPDRFSGHQFPNYSSELNVNALLLGDSALYLCASSLGVGTSSYEQYFGPGTRLTVT.

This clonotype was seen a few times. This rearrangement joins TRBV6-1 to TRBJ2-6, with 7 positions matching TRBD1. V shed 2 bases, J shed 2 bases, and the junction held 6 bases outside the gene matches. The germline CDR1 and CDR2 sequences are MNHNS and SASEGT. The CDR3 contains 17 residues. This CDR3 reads CASSEFVDRTGANVLTF. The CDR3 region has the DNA TGTGCCAGCAGTGAATTCGTGGACAGGACTGGGGCCAACGTCCTGACTTTC.

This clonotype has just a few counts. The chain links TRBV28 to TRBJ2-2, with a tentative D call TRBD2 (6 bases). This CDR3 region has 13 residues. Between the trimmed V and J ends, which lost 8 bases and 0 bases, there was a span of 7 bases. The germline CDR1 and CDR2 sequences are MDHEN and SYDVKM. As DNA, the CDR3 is TGTGCCAGCTGGGACTCGAACACCGGGGAGCTGTTTTTT. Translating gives CASWDSNTGELFF.

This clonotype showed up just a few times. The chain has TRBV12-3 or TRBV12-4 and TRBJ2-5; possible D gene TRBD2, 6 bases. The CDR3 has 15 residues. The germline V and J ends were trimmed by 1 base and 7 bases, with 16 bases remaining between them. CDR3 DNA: TGTGCCAGCAGTTTAGGGGGTGCGGGACCCGGGACCCAGTACTTC. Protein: CASSLGGAGPGTQYF.

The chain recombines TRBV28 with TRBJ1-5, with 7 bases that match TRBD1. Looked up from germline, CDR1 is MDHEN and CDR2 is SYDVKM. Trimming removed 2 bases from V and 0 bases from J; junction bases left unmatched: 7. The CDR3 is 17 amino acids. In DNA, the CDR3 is TGTGCCAGCAGTTTAAACGTCGGGACAGCTAGCAATCAGCCCCAGCATTTT. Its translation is CASSLNVGTASNQPQHF.

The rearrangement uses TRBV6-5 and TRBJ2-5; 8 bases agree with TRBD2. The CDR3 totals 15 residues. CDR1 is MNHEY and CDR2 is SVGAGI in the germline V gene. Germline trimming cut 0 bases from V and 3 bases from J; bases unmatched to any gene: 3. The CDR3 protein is CASSYSAGGKETQYF. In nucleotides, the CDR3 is TGTGCCAGCAGTTACTCGGCGGGGGGAAAAGAGACCCAGTACTTC.

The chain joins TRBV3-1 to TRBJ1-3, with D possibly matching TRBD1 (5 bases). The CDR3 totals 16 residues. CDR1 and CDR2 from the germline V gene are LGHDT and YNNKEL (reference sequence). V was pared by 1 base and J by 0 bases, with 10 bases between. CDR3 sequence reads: CASSQVQVLSGNTIYF. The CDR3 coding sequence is TGTGCCAGCAGCCAAGTACAGGTCCTCTCTGGAAACACCATATATTTT.

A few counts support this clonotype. CDR3 nucleotide sequence: TGTGCCAGCAGCCCGGGACAGTTCCAAGAGACCCAGTACTTC. Translating gives CASSPGQFQETQYF. The chain joins TRBV11-3 to TRBJ2-5; TRBD1 matches at 7 bases. V trimming: 5 bases; J trimming: 1 base; junction bases outside the gene matches: 4. The CDR3 is 14 amino acids. CDR1 SGHNT and CDR2 YENEEA come from the germline V gene.

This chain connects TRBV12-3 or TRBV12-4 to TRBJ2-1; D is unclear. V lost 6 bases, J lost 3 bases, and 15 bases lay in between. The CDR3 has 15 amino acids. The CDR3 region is CASSQRLTLYNEQFF. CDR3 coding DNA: TGTGCCAGCAGCCAAAGACTTACCCTCTACAATGAGCAGTTCTTC.

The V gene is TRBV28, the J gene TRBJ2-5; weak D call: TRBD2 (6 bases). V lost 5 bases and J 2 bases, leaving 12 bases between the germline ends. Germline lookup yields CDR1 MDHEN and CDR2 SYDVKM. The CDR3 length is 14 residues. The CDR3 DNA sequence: TGTGCCAGCAGTAGGGGACTCAAGCAAGAGACCCAGTACTTC. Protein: CASSRGLKQETQYF.

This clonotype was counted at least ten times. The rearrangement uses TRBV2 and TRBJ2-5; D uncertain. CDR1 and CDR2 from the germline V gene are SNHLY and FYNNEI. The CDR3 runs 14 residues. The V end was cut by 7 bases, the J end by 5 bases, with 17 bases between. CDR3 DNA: TGTGCCAGCATGCGTGGGTTTGCTGGGGAGACCCAGTACTTC. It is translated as CASMRGFAGETQYF.

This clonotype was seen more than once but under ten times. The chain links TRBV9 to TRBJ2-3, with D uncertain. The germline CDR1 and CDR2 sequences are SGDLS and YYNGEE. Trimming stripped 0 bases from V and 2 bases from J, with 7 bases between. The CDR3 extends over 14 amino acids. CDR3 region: CASSVVPSTDTQYF. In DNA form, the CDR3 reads TGTGCCAGCAGCGTAGTACCATCCACAGATACGCAGTATTTT.

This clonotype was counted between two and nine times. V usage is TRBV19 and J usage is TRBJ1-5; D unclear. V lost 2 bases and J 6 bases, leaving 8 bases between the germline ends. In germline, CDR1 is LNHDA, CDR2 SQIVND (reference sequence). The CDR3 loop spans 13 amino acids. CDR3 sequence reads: CASSIQTGQPQHF. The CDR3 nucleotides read TGTGCCAGTAGTATACAGACTGGTCAGCCCCAGCATTTT.

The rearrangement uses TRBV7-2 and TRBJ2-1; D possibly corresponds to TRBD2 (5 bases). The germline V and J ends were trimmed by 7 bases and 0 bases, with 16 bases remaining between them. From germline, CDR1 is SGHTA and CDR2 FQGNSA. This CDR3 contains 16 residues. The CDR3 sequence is CASNSLGPVSYNEQFF. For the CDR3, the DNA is TGTGCCAGCAACTCACTAGGTCCGGTCTCCTACAATGAGCAGTTCTTC.